This T cell receptor beta chain derives from a study of graft-versus-host responses after intestinal transplantation. Turning to the study itself: Those transplanted obtained multivisceral, liver-intestinal, or isolated intestinal grafts. Every recipient underwent anti-thymocyte globulin induction, then tacrolimus and steroids for roughly three years. Broader study findings: Early post-transplant falls in HvG clones accompanied the peak levels of circulating GvH clones. Individuals who had graft-donor T cell macrochimerism had allografts that showed high graft-versus-host to host-versus-graft clonal ratios.

This clone was counted once. Its target is unknown. The protocol was immunoSEQ multiplex PCR, while the TCRdb copy is restricted to in-frame clones and leaves out a portion. The table records over 45,000 clones, about 90% of them present only once. CDR1 MNHNS and CDR2 SASEGT come from the germline V gene. Trimming cost V 7 bases and J 3 bases, with 9 bases left between them. The CDR3 is made up of 12 amino acids. The specimen comprised unstimulated CD4+ T cells sorted from spleen or lymph node cells, sampled before transplant. This chain connects TRBV6-1 to TRBJ1-2; unclear D gene. This sequence originates from a human donor who was the organ donor for an intestinal transplant. CDR3: CASKRVDYGYTF. CDR3 coding DNA: TGTGCCAGCAAGCGGGTAGACTATGGCTACACCTTC.